These T cell receptor beta chains were read from a single sample in a study of pediatric ulcerative colitis. TCRdb's copy holds only in-frame clones and misses some; the assay was immunoSEQ multiplex PCR. The repertoire holds 12,000 to 15,000 clones, with more than 80% as singletons. Input material: blood. The receptors come from a boy between 5 and 17 years old with moderate ulcerative colitis. Both conserved end residues are part of each CDR3. Each record gives: V gene, D gene, clone size, J gene, CDR3 DNA, CDR3 protein. The D gene is left open where the match is weak. Size tells how often a clone was seen (once, few, many) or the class of an expanded clone, and some rows leave it out.

v_call: TRBV9
d_call: NA
clone_size: NA
j_call: TRBJ2-1
cdr3_nt: TGTGCCAGCAGCGTCGACCTCTACTCCTACAATGAGCAGTTCTTC
cdr3_aa: CASSVDLYSYNEQFF

v_call: TRBV9
d_call: TRBD1
clone_size: NA
j_call: TRBJ2-3
cdr3_nt: TGTGCCAGCAGCGTAGACAAAGGACAGGGCTCAGATACGCAGTATTTT
cdr3_aa: CASSVDKGQGSDTQYF

v_call: TRBV6-5
d_call: NA
clone_size: NA
j_call: TRBJ1-2
cdr3_nt: TGTGCCAGCAGTTACTATGGAAACTATGGCTACACCTTC
cdr3_aa: CASSYYGNYGYTF

v_call: TRBV6-5
d_call: NA
clone_size: NA
j_call: TRBJ1-1
cdr3_nt: TGTGCCAGCAATGGGCGCACTGAAGCTTTCTTT
cdr3_aa: CASNGRTEAFF

v_call: TRBV27
d_call: TRBD1
clone_size: NA
j_call: TRBJ2-2
cdr3_nt: TGTGCCAGCGCTTCCGACAGGGGGCACACCGGGGAGCTGTTTTTT
cdr3_aa: CASASDRGHTGELFF

v_call: TRBV7-9
d_call: TRBD2
clone_size: NA
j_call: TRBJ2-3
cdr3_nt: TGTGCCAGCAGCCCCACGTTTTGGGGAGGGCCTGATACGCAGTATTTT
cdr3_aa: CASSPTFWGGPDTQYF

v_call: TRBV6-1
d_call: TRBD1
clone_size: NA
j_call: TRBJ1-5
cdr3_nt: TGTGCCAGCAGTGAGCCCCGGACAGGGATCAATCAGCCCCAGCATTTT
cdr3_aa: CASSEPRTGINQPQHF

v_call: TRBV5-4
d_call: NA
clone_size: NA
j_call: TRBJ1-2
cdr3_nt: TGTGCCAGCAGCTTGGATGTGGCGTATGGCTACACCTTC
cdr3_aa: CASSLDVAYGYTF

v_call: TRBV7-8
d_call: NA
clone_size: NA
j_call: TRBJ2-7
cdr3_nt: TGTGCCAGCAGCTTAGCGGGGGGGCTCCCCTACGAGCAGTACTTC
cdr3_aa: CASSLAGGLPYEQYF

v_call: TRBV30
d_call: NA
clone_size: once
j_call: TRBJ2-4
cdr3_nt: TGTGCCTGGGGGGCAGTCAAAAACATTCAGTACTTC
cdr3_aa: CAWGAVKNIQYF

v_call: TRBV11-3
d_call: NA
clone_size: NA
j_call: TRBJ1-4
cdr3_nt: TGTGCCAGCAGCGAGGGGGAGGGCTACGAAAAACTGTTTTTT
cdr3_aa: CASSEGEGYEKLFF

v_call: TRBV18
d_call: NA
clone_size: NA
j_call: TRBJ1-5
cdr3_nt: TGTGCCAGCTCGGGGACACAAAACAATCAGCCCCAGCATTTT
cdr3_aa: CASSGTQNNQPQHF

v_call: TRBV7-3
d_call: TRBD2
clone_size: NA
j_call: TRBJ2-3
cdr3_nt: TGTGCCAGCAGCCCGGGACTAGTCAGGGATACGCAGTATTTT
cdr3_aa: CASSPGLVRDTQYF

v_call: TRBV6-1
d_call: TRBD1
clone_size: NA
j_call: TRBJ2-1
cdr3_nt: TGTGCCAGCAAAGACAGGGGATCCTACAATGAGCAGTTCTTC
cdr3_aa: CASKDRGSYNEQFF

v_call: TRBV18
d_call: TRBD1
clone_size: NA
j_call: TRBJ1-1
cdr3_nt: TGTGCCAGCTCACTTAATACAGGGGGTAACATGAACACTGAAGCTTTCTTT
cdr3_aa: CASSLNTGGNMNTEAFF

v_call: TRBV6-6
d_call: NA
clone_size: NA
j_call: TRBJ2-4
cdr3_nt: TGTGCCAGCAGTCAGGGGCCTTCCGCGGCCAAAAACATTCAGTACTTC
cdr3_aa: CASSQGPSAAKNIQYF